The 22 T cell receptor beta chains presented below share a single source sample, sequenced in a study of T cells in localized non-small cell lung cancer. Only in-frame clones appear in the TCRdb table, and some are missing; sequencing was by immunoSEQ multiplex PCR. The sample shows about 40,000 clones, around 87% of them seen only once. Sample: peripheral blood, taken before any cancer treatment. Every receptor here comes from a man aged 18 to 50 with stage I lung adenocarcinoma.

Written as DNA, the CDR3 is TGTGCCAGTAGTAACACTCCGAACACCGGGGAGCTGTTTTTT. This gives the protein CASSNTPNTGELFF. The chain combines TRBV19 with TRBJ2-2; D call uncertain. Trimming took 4 bases from V and 0 from J, leaving 6 bases between them. Germline V gives CDR1 LNHDA, CDR2 SQIVND (reference sequence). The CDR3 runs to 14 residues.

The gene calls are TRBV30 and TRBJ1-6; D may be TRBD1 (5 bases). Germline V gene lookup returns CDR1 GTSNPN and CDR2 SVGIG (reference sequence). The CDR3 is made up of 13 amino acids. Trimming cost V 2 bases and J 5 bases, with 7 bases left between them. The CDR3 spells CAWSHRNNSPLHF. DNA for the CDR3: TGTGCCTGGAGTCACAGGAATAATTCACCCCTCCACTTT.

This chain links TRBV4-2 with TRBJ2-3, with 10 bases lining up with TRBD2. J gave up 3 bases and V 1 base, and 4 bases lay outside the gene matches. The CDR3 is 16 amino acids. Germline V gene data show CDR1 as LGHNA and CDR2 as YNFKEQ. For the CDR3, the DNA is TGTGCCAGCAGCCAAGTGGCTAGCGGGGGTACAGATACGCAGTATTTT. It is translated as CASSQVASGGTDTQYF.

The chain uses TRBV5-1 and TRBJ2-3; a possible D gene is TRBD2 (7 bases). V was shortened by 2 bases and J by 1 base, with 17 bases between the two germline ends. Germline V gene data show CDR1 as SGHRS and CDR2 as YFSETQ. CDR3 length: 17 residues. Here the CDR3 reads CASSLGSGGPGTDTQYF. CDR3 DNA sequence: TGCGCCAGCAGCTTAGGCTCCGGGGGGCCTGGCACAGATACGCAGTATTTT.

This clone has just a few counts. The rearrangement links TRBV9 to TRBJ2-7, with TRBD2 matching over 8 bases. CDR3 length equals 18 residues. V shed 0 bases, J shed 8 bases, and the junction held 19 bases outside the gene matches. Germline CDR1 SGDLS, CDR2 YYNGEE. As DNA, the CDR3 is TGTGCCAGCAGCGTAGACCCCGGGGGGGCGGGGGCCCTGTCTAAGCAGTACTTC. Its protein product is CASSVDPGGAGALSKQYF.

The CDR3 DNA reads as TGTGCCAGCAGCTTAGATGCTTTGGGGGTCTCTGGGGCCAACGTCCTGACTTTC. It specifies CASSLDALGVSGANVLTF. The V and J genes are TRBV7-2 and TRBJ2-6, with D possibly called TRBD1 or TRBD2 (5 bases each). CDR1 and CDR2 (germline): SGHTA, FQGNSA. V lost 1 base and J 0 bases, leaving 13 bases between the germline ends. The CDR3 has 18 residues.

CDR3 loop: CASSRLAGGGYEQFF. In DNA form, the CDR3 reads TGCGCCAGCAGCCGTTTAGCGGGGGGAGGCTATGAGCAGTTCTTC. This chain links TRBV4-3 with TRBJ2-1; 10 nucleotides match TRBD2. The CDR3 consists of 15 residues. J was trimmed by 8 bases and V by 4 bases; bases with no gene match: 8. Germline V lookup: CDR1 LGHNA, CDR2 YSLEER.

The chain joins TRBV5-1 to TRBJ1-2; D possibly corresponds to TRBD1 (6 bases). CDR1 is SGHRS and CDR2 is YFSETQ in the germline V gene. The CDR3 has 14 residues. Trimming left V 1 base short and J 6 bases short, with 13 bases between. In DNA form, the CDR3 reads TGCGCCAGCAGCTTGTCAGGGGAGACAGATGGCTACACCTTC. Translation: CASSLSGETDGYTF.

The CDR3 region is CAISEGQELNQPQHF. CDR3 sequence (DNA): TGTGCCATCAGTGAGGGGCAGGAGCTCAATCAGCCCCAGCATTTT. The J gene is TRBJ1-5, the V gene TRBV10-3; D gene uncertain. Germline CDR1 and CDR2: ENHRY and SYGVKD. CDR3 length: 15 residues. Trimming removed 2 bases from V and 3 bases from J, with 11 bases in between.

This clone was seen once. This chain uses TRBV4-1 with TRBJ2-7, with TRBD2 identical over 13 bases. The J segment lost 0 bases and the V segment lost 4 bases, leaving 9 bases of the junction unmatched. The length of the CDR3 is 18 residues. Looked up from germline, CDR1 is MGHRA and CDR2 is YSYEKL. The CDR3 sequence is CASSPLTSGGPSSYEQYF. CDR3 in DNA: TGCGCCAGCAGCCCCCTGACTAGCGGGGGGCCCTCCTCCTACGAGCAGTACTTC.

The chain has TRBV4-3 and TRBJ1-2, with TRBD1 matching 8 bases. The CDR3 spans 16 residues. CDR1 is LGHNA, CDR2 YSLEER, per germline. The V segment lost 0 bases and the J segment 1 base; nucleotides outside the gene matches: 4. The CDR3 here is CASSQDYRGINYGYTF. The CDR3 DNA reads TGCGCCAGCAGCCAAGACTACAGGGGGATTAACTATGGCTACACCTTC.

The J gene is TRBJ2-5, the V gene TRBV5-5, with 8 bases matching TRBD1. The junction had 5 bases not matched to a gene; V was cut back by 4 bases and J by 3 bases. The CDR3 has 14 amino acids. Germline V gene data show CDR1 as SGHKS and CDR2 as YYEKEE (reference sequence). The DNA of the CDR3 is TGTGCCAGCAGCAGGACAGGGCACGAAGAGACCCAGTACTTC. Translation: CASSRTGHEETQYF.

V is TRBV15 and J is TRBJ1-5; D is ambiguous. The V gene's germline CDR1 is LNHNV and CDR2 YYDKDF (reference sequence). The CDR3 has 15 amino acids. Between the trimmed V and J ends, which lost 0 bases and 5 bases, there was a span of 11 bases. CDR3 loop: CATSRDPREDQPQHF. The CDR3 DNA reads as TGTGCCACCAGCAGAGATCCGAGGGAGGATCAGCCCCAGCATTTT.

This chain connects TRBV2 to TRBJ2-1, with D unresolved. CDR1 is SNHLY and CDR2 is FYNNEI in the germline V gene. Trimming took 2 bases from V and 7 from J, leaving 3 bases between them. This CDR3 has 11 residues. The CDR3 loop reads CASSEPNEQFF. The DNA of the CDR3 is TGTGCCAGCAGTGAACCGAATGAGCAGTTCTTC.

The CDR3 region is CSVQDRRGSLEAFF. DNA for the CDR3: TGCAGCGTTCAGGACCGCAGGGGATCGTTAGAAGCTTTCTTT. The rearrangement links TRBV29-1 to TRBJ1-1, with D possibly being TRBD1 (6 bases). V gave up 5 bases and J gave up 8 bases, with 21 bases separating them. CDR1 and CDR2 (germline): SQVTM, ANQGSEA. The length of the CDR3 is 14 residues.

V usage is TRBV4-1 and J usage is TRBJ1-4; maybe TRBD1 (6 bases). CDR1 and CDR2 from the germline V gene are MGHRA and YSYEKL. The V and J ends lost 0 bases and 8 bases respectively, with 13 bases between them. The CDR3 loop spans 15 amino acids. CDR3 in amino acids: CASSQDPGVGEKLFF. CDR3 bases: TGCGCCAGCAGCCAAGATCCAGGGGTAGGGGAAAAACTGTTTTTT.

V gene TRBV2 combines with J gene TRBJ2-2, with 7 bases lining up with TRBD1. Germline loops: CDR1 SNHLY, CDR2 FYNNEI. The CDR3 loop spans 14 amino acids. Trimming cost V 4 bases and J 5 bases; bases outside gene matches: 4. CDR3 nucleotides: TGTGCCAGCAGTGGTTTACAGGGGACCGGGGAGCTGTTTTTT. Amino acid sequence: CASSGLQGTGELFF.

Only one count was recorded for this clone. This chain joins TRBV29-1 and TRBJ1-3, with no clear D. The V end lost 6 bases, the J end lost 0 bases, and 12 bases lay between the germline ends. Germline CDR1 SQVTM, CDR2 ANQGSEA. The CDR3 runs to 14 residues. The CDR3 is CSVLLRYSGNTIYF. In DNA form, the CDR3 reads TGCAGCGTCCTCCTTCGGTACTCTGGAAACACCATATATTTT.

This chain uses TRBV6-5 with TRBJ2-2; 7 bases are shared with TRBD1. The germline V gene encodes CDR1 MNHEY and CDR2 SVGAGI. V shed 2 bases and J 3 bases; nucleotides not matched to a gene: 3. The CDR3 totals 15 residues. The CDR3 protein is CASSYTGQYTGELFF. CDR3 nucleotide sequence: TGTGCCAGCAGTTACACGGGACAGTACACCGGGGAGCTGTTTTTT.

This chain joins TRBV30 and TRBJ1-1, with D tentatively TRBD1 (5 bases). V lost 2 bases, J lost 0 bases, and 13 bases lay in between. In germline, CDR1 is GTSNPN, CDR2 SVGIG (reference sequence). The CDR3 sequence is 15 residues long. In nucleotides, the CDR3 is TGTGCCTGGAGTCCTACCGGGGGATTGAACACTGAAGCTTTCTTT. Its protein product is CAWSPTGGLNTEAFF.

The V call is TRBV11-3, the J call TRBJ2-5, with D maybe TRBD1 (6 bases). V was shortened by 5 bases and J by 4 bases, with 14 bases between the two germline ends. Germline V gene sequence: CDR1 SGHNT, CDR2 YENEEA. This CDR3 is built from 14 residues. The CDR3 DNA sequence: TGTGCCAGCAGCCCCACAGGGTCTGGAGAGACCCAGTACTTC. Encoded protein: CASSPTGSGETQYF.

This clone has only a few counts. The chain has TRBV4-3 and TRBJ1-2; D is undetermined. The length of the CDR3 is 13 residues. Trimming took off 0 bases at V and 12 bases at J, with 14 bases between the two ends. Germline loops: CDR1 LGHNA, CDR2 YSLEER. DNA for the CDR3: TGCGCCAGCAGCCAAGATCGGCCTTCCCACCACACCTTC. Residues: CASSQDRPSHHTF.